This T cell receptor beta chain was obtained from a study of cytomegalovirus exposure and HLA in healthy donors (dated by TCRdb to the late 2010s). Looking at the study overall: According to a later analysis, the roughly 120 validation repertoires were produced on the same platform as the approximately 610 repertoires of the first cohort. High-throughput TCR immunosequencing, statistical association of individual TCRs with disease status, and machine learning were combined to predict cytomegalovirus infection status. In addition to the first cohort of approximately 670 subjects, a separate validation cohort of 120 different subjects was used. The study aimed to test whether cataloging public T cell receptors could reveal signatures of past pathogen exposure. Findings and caveats that apply to the study as a whole: All 120 or so repertoires were used to score co-occurrence in the validation cohort in a later analysis, because that analysis had no HLA typing for the cohort. Most TCR sequences were observed very rarely across donors, whereas some public TCRs were present in many individuals. In a later analysis, TCRs clustered in the first cohort were found to also tend to co-occur in the roughly 130 validation repertoires, with 90% to 95% of cluster scores above 0. The classifier was reported to diagnose cytomegalovirus status with high specificity and sensitivity in both the original and validation cohorts. In vitro tests confirmed that a few of the cytomegalovirus-associated TCR beta chains recognize cytomegalovirus antigens. A total of 164 TCR beta chains were listed by the study as associated with cytomegalovirus. According to the authors, the approach could potentially be generalized to other disease states and immunological phenotypes.

Receptors were amplified or captured by the immunoSEQ multiplex PCR assay. Per the original workflow: A statistical classification framework was developed to diagnose cytomegalovirus status using the catalog of TCR beta chain sequences. Sourced from immuneACCESS, this table was stored by TCRdb with only in-frame sequences that have V and J called. A share of the clones is absent; for the studies checked, an unresolved V gene accounts for under half, and the remainder has no known explanation. V, J and clone size are taken as reported in that table, and D and trimming were inferred from the DNA itself. In this sample the table shows some 260,000 clones, around 90% of which occur a single time. Jointly, the top ten make up 3.1% of the sample. Measured from the cysteine to the phenylalanine, the CDR3 is 15 residues long. The only DNA kept is the CDR3, 45 bases in frame from the first base. The germline V gene provides CDR1 SGHTS and CDR2 YDEGEE. V is clipped by 0 bases and J by 5 bases, and the sequence between their germline boundaries is 14 bases long.

Donors formed part of the validation cohort, which comprised about 130 subjects and was distinct from the first cohort of under 800 subjects. Turning to this clone: There is no known antigen for this receptor. No base quality values were provided; no much bigger clone lies one nucleotide off.

The source is a woman aged 25 to 39 in good health and CMV-seronegative. Rearrangement joined TRBV5-8 to TRBJ1-1; the D gene is unclear. The sample was PBMCs. This receptor has the CDR3 CASSLAIHTETEAFF. The bases are TGTGCCAGCAGCTTGGCCATCCACACGGAAACTGAAGCTTTCTTT.